This TCR beta chain was identified in a study of regulatory T cells in long-lasting Graves disease. Study-level findings and limits: There was favoring of TRBV28, TRBJ1-2 and TRBJ2-5 in persistent disease. Relative to newly diagnosed Graves' patients, persistent ones had lower TCR diversity.

The CDR3 contains 15 residues. Per germline, CDR1 SNHLY and CDR2 FYNNEI. Relying on iRepertoire HTBI primers and Arm-PCR of CDR3 regions, the team built TCR beta libraries. A single record per CDR3 protein comes from TCRdb applying MiXCR to the multiplex PCR reads. The data show fewer than 600,000 distinct CDR3 sequences, roughly 22% seen once. Time point of the sample: persistent/refractory GD, antithyroid drugs over 5 years with positive TRAb. The authors made the TCR library using RNA they extracted from PBMCs. Tubes containing EDTA received around 9.5 milliliters of drawn peripheral blood. Note on this clonotype: The antigen is undetermined. Possible read error: a much larger clone is one base away.

The clonotype was recovered from a female donor with Graves disease. Sequences were derived from peripheral blood mononuclear cells (PBMCs), sampled when the disease was refractory, from a patient treated with antithyroid drugs. This chain links TRBV2 with TRBJ1-1; possibly TRBD1 for D (6 bases). CDR3 sequence (DNA): TGTGCCAGCAGTGAAAGTCGGGGGGCTCCCACTGAAACTTTCTTT. Its protein product is CASSESRGAPTETFF.